A single sample gave rise to the 24 T cell receptor beta chains below, sequenced in a study of shared clonotypes between healthy human individuals. Naive CD8 cells, CD45RO-negative and positively selected for CCR7, excluded terminally differentiated effector memory CD45RA+ cells. TCRdb's copy holds only in-frame clones and misses some; the assay was immunoSEQ multiplex PCR. There are around 2,000,000 clones in the sample; about 92% occur only once, and under 2% lies in the top ten. Material: naive CD8+ T cells from PBMCs. Receptor source: a young man in good health. Some clones in this sample may be carry-over from other donors' samples.

With respect to this clone: Other DNA sequences in this sample translate to the same CDR3. The chain has TRBV5-4 and TRBJ2-7; D tentatively reads TRBD1 or TRBD2 (5 bases each). The germline gives CDR1 SGHNT, CDR2 YYREEE (reference sequence). The germline V and J ends were trimmed by 0 bases and 3 bases, with 7 bases remaining between them. The CDR3 spans 13 residues. CDR3 amino acids: CASSLGGNYEQYF. In DNA, the CDR3 is TGTGCCAGCAGCTTGGGGGGGAACTACGAGCAGTACTTC.

The genes are TRBV28 and TRBJ1-2; possibly TRBD1 for D (5 bases). Germline loops: CDR1 MDHEN, CDR2 SYDVKM. V lost 3 bases, J lost 5 bases, and 10 bases lay in between. The CDR3 has 13 amino acids. CDR3 DNA sequence: TGTGCCAGCAGTTTCCCAGACAGTTATGGCTACACCTTC. Protein product: CASSFPDSYGYTF.

This clone showed up just once. The rearrangement joins TRBV7-8 to TRBJ2-7; 8 positions agree with TRBD1. CDR1 and CDR2 from the germline V gene are SGHVS and FQNEAQ. With 5 bases clipped from V and 6 bases from J, the junction kept 9 bases outside the gene matches. This CDR3 comprises 14 residues. CDR3 bases: TGTGCCAGCAGCCCGAGGACAGGGAGGCGCGAGCAGTACTTC. Translating it yields CASSPRTGRREQYF.

The chain employs TRBV6-6 and TRBJ2-1; the D is unclear. The germline CDR1 and CDR2 sequences are MNHNY and SVGAGI (reference sequence). The CDR3 extends over 13 amino acids. V was cut by 6 bases and J by 8 bases, with 14 bases left in between. The DNA of the CDR3 is TGTGCCAGCAGCGTACTCCGACTGGATGAGCAGTTCTTC. It is translated as CASSVLRLDEQFF.

A word on this clone: A junction end diverges from the germline sequence, so it may reflect a read error. The gene calls are TRBV2 and TRBJ2-7; D not resolved. This CDR3 is 13 amino acids long. CDR1 is SNHLY, CDR2 FYNNEI, per germline. CDR3 region: CASREGSSNEQYF. The CDR3, as DNA: TGTGCCAGCAGGGAAGGGTCCAGCAACGAGCAGTACTTC. The full variable domain, rest sourced from reference TRBV2 and TRBJ2-7, is EPEVTQTPSHQVTQMGQEVILRCVPISNHLYFYWYRQILGQKVEFLVSFYNNEISEKSEIFDDQFSVERPDGSNFTLKIRSTKLEDSAMYFCASREGSSNEQYFGPGTRLTVT.

V and J are TRBV11-2 and TRBJ2-7, with D possibly being TRBD1 (5 bases). Per the germline V gene, CDR1 is SGHAT and CDR2 is FQNNGV. V was shortened by 2 bases and J by 3 bases, with 14 bases between the two germline ends. The CDR3 has 15 residues. CDR3 sequence (DNA): TGTGCCAGCAGCTTACAAGGGGCTTGGGGCTACGAGCAGTACTTC. Protein: CASSLQGAWGYEQYF.

This chain uses TRBV6-6 with TRBJ1-5; D is perhaps TRBD1 (5 bases). Germline lookup yields CDR1 MNHNY and CDR2 SVGAGI (reference sequence). The CDR3 extends over 15 amino acids. Trimming cost V 2 bases and J 1 base, with 9 bases left between them. The CDR3 DNA follows: TGTGCCAGCAGTTACCCGCGACAGAGCAATCAGCCCCAGCATTTT. This translates into CASSYPRQSNQPQHF.

As concerns this clone: The sample holds other DNA sequences that translate to the same CDR3. This chain joins TRBV9 and TRBJ1-3, with 7 bases lining up with TRBD1. V shed 3 bases, J shed 3 bases, and the junction held 0 bases outside the gene matches. Germline V CDR1 and CDR2: SGDLS, YYNGEE. This CDR3 spans 13 amino acids. CDR3 bases: TGTGCCAGCAGCGGGACAGGTGGAAACACCATATATTTT. This sequence encodes CASSGTGGNTIYF.

CDR3 bases: TGTGCCAGCAGTTATCCCGACTGGGACCAAGAGACCCAGTACTTC. Translating gives CASSYPDWDQETQYF. This rearrangement joins TRBV6-6 to TRBJ2-5; D remains unclear. CDR1 MNHNY and CDR2 SVGAGI come from the germline V gene (reference sequence). The CDR3 totals 15 residues. V gave up 3 bases and J gave up 0 bases, with 11 bases separating them.

Details on this clone: The sample holds other DNA sequences that translate to the same CDR3. CDR3 sequence reads: CASSVVGGRETQYF. CDR3 DNA sequence: TGTGCCAGCAGCGTAGTGGGAGGCAGGGAGACCCAGTACTTC. The chain combines TRBV9 with TRBJ2-5; a possible D gene is TRBD2 (6 bases). The ends were cut back, 0 bases at V and 5 bases at J, with 11 bases in the middle. Germline values: CDR1 SGDLS, CDR2 YYNGEE. The CDR3 is 14 amino acids. Full variable domain (outside the CDR3, taken from reference TRBV9 and TRBJ2-5): DSGVTQTPKHLITATGQRVTLRCSPRSGDLSVYWYQQSLDQGLQFLIQYYNGEERAKGNILERFSAQQFPDLHSELNLSSLELGDSALYFCASSVVGGRETQYFGPGTRLLVL.

The CDR3 nucleotides are TGCGCCAGCCTGCCCCTTGGGGCTATGAACACTGAAGCTTTCTTT. Protein product: CASLPLGAMNTEAFF. The chain joins TRBV5-1 to TRBJ1-1; D is possibly TRBD1 (5 bases). This CDR3 region has 15 residues. The V and J ends lost 7 bases and 0 bases respectively, with 16 bases between them. Germline lookup yields CDR1 SGHRS and CDR2 YFSETQ.

This chain connects TRBV6-1 to TRBJ1-5; D is unresolved. Trimming took 4 bases from V and 2 from J, leaving 15 bases between them. The germline V gene has CDR1 MNHNS and CDR2 SASEGT. This CDR3 contains 16 residues. The CDR3 region has the DNA TGTGCCAGCAGTGGGGGTACCCGGGTGGGCAATCAGCCCCAGCATTTT. Translating gives CASSGGTRVGNQPQHF.

The chain joins TRBV27 to TRBJ2-5; 14 bases fit TRBD2. Trimming at V came to 2 bases and at J to 5 bases, leaving 10 bases not matched to a gene. This CDR3 spans 18 amino acids. Germline V gives CDR1 MNHEY, CDR2 SMNVEV (reference sequence). CDR3 DNA sequence: TGTGCCAGCAGTTTACGGGGACTAGCGGGAGTAGTAGGGGAGACCCAGTACTTC. Protein sequence: CASSLRGLAGVVGETQYF.

The chain has TRBV7-9 and TRBJ2-5; D ambiguous. V lost 2 bases and J lost 5, with 18 bases in between. CDR1 is SEHNR, CDR2 FQNEAQ, per germline (reference sequence). CDR3 length: 16 residues. The DNA for the CDR3 is TGTGCCAGCAGCTTAAACGCGGTTGGGGTAGGGGAGACCCAGTACTTC. Its translation is CASSLNAVGVGETQYF. Full variable domain (outside the CDR3, taken from reference TRBV7-9 and TRBJ2-5): DTGVSQNPRHKITKRGQNVTFRCDPISEHNRLYWYRQTLGQGPEFLTYFQNEAQLEKSRLLSDRFSAERPKGSFSTLEIQRTEQGDSAMYLCASSLNAVGVGETQYFGPGTRLLVL.

The chain carries TRBV6-5 and TRBJ1-1; the D is unclear. The CDR3 runs to 16 residues. V was shortened by 0 bases and J by 0 bases, with 11 bases between the two germline ends. Germline V CDR1 and CDR2: MNHEY, SVGAGI. This chain's CDR3 is CASSYSLQNMNTEAFF. In nucleotides, the CDR3 is TGTGCCAGCAGTTACTCACTACAAAACATGAACACTGAAGCTTTCTTT.

V and J are TRBV7-2 and TRBJ2-7, with unresolved D. V lost 2 bases to trimming and J lost 3 bases, with 20 bases between them. The CDR3 sequence is 17 residues long. Germline V gene data show CDR1 as SGHTA and CDR2 as FQGNSA. The CDR3 DNA is TGTGCCAGCAGCTTAAAAAATTGGGCGGAGCTCAGCTACGAGCAGTACTTC. Translation: CASSLKNWAELSYEQYF.

V usage is TRBV7-3 and J usage is TRBJ2-1; the match to TRBD2 covers 10 bases. Unmatched junction bases numbered 4, after V lost 5 bases and J lost 6 bases. Germline lookup yields CDR1 SGHTA and CDR2 FQGTGA. CDR3 length: 14 amino acids. The CDR3 bases are TGTGCCAGCAGCCCTAGCGGGAGTTTCAATGAGCAGTTCTTC. Amino acids: CASSPSGSFNEQFF. The full variable domain, rest sourced from reference TRBV7-3 and TRBJ2-1, is GAGVSQTPSNKVTEKGKYVELRCDPISGHTALYWYRQSLGQGPEFLIYFQGTGAADDSGLPNDRFFAVRPEGSVSTLKIQRTERGDSAVYLCASSPSGSFNEQFFGPGTRLTVL.

The CDR3 nucleotides are TGTGCCAGCAGGGGTCGTATGAACACTGAAGCTTTCTTT. This gives the protein CASRGRMNTEAFF. V gene TRBV2 combines with J gene TRBJ1-1, with no clear D. The CDR3 length is 13 residues. V was pared by 6 bases and J by 0 bases, with 8 bases between. Germline values: CDR1 SNHLY, CDR2 FYNNEI.

DNA for the CDR3: TGCGCCAGCAGCTTCCACACCCCCCGCACCGTCGGGTTCTACGAGCAGTACTTC. Translated: CASSFHTPRTVGFYEQYF. The chain couples TRBV5-1 to TRBJ2-7; no definite D call. This CDR3 spans 18 amino acids. The germline CDR1 and CDR2 sequences are SGHRS and YFSETQ. Trimming took 2 bases from V and 3 from J, leaving 24 bases between them.

This rearrangement joins TRBV4-1 to TRBJ2-7; D could derive from TRBD1 or TRBD2 (6 bases each). CDR3 size: 14 residues. V lost 1 base and J 6 bases, leaving 13 bases between the germline ends. Germline V gene lookup returns CDR1 MGHRA and CDR2 YSYEKL. The DNA for the CDR3 is TGCGCCAGCAGCCAAGGAGGGGGGTTATTCGAGCAGTACTTC. It codes for CASSQGGGLFEQYF.

J is TRBJ1-1 and V is TRBV7-9; D might be TRBD1 (5 bases). The CDR3 consists of 14 residues. Germline lookup yields CDR1 SEHNR and CDR2 FQNEAQ (reference sequence). The V end lost 6 bases, the J end lost 1 base, and 12 bases lay between the germline ends. CDR3 protein: CASRAGSANTEAFF. As DNA, the CDR3 is TGTGCCAGCAGAGCAGGGAGCGCGAACACTGAAGCTTTCTTT.

The chain recombines TRBV27 with TRBJ2-4; 7 bases map to TRBD1. This CDR3 comprises 15 residues. V dropped 3 bases and J dropped 8; count of bases not matched to a gene: 10. Germline values: CDR1 MNHEY, CDR2 SMNVEV (reference sequence). CDR3 sequence (DNA): TGTGCCAGCAGTTTGACAGGGTTGTTTGGAGACATTCAGTACTTC. Protein sequence: CASSLTGLFGDIQYF.

Concerning this clone: Within the sample, other DNA sequences also encode this same CDR3. The J gene is TRBJ1-2, the V gene TRBV6-6, with D perhaps TRBD1 (5 bases). Per germline, CDR1 MNHNY and CDR2 SVGAGI (reference sequence). Trimming took 0 bases from V and 4 from J, leaving 6 bases between them. The CDR3 loop spans 13 amino acids. This CDR3 reads CASSYSTGYGYTF. The CDR3 bases are TGTGCCAGCAGTTACTCTACAGGCTATGGCTACACCTTC.

The V and J genes are TRBV7-9 and TRBJ2-7; 8 positions agree with TRBD2. CDR3 length equals 14 residues. Germline CDR1 is SEHNR and CDR2 is FQNEAQ (reference sequence). Trimming cost V 4 bases and J 4 bases; bases outside gene matches: 6. CDR3 DNA sequence: TGTGCCAGCAGCTCCTCCGGGACTAGTTACGAGCAGTACTTC. Amino acid sequence: CASSSSGTSYEQYF.